Reported below is one T cell receptor beta chain. The sample originates from a study of blood T cell repertoires in COVID-19. Study as a whole: Whether acute or convalescent, the COVID-19 samples came from the United States, Italy and Spain.

Here immunoSEQ multiplex PCR was the method, and the copy in TCRdb shows in-frame clones only, minus some. The table records about 130,000 clones, approximately 80% of them present only once. Germline V lookup: CDR1 LGHDT, CDR2 YNNKEL (reference sequence). V lost 6 bases to trimming and J lost 4 bases, with 8 bases between them. This CDR3 spans 12 amino acids. Source material: peripheral blood. The chain uses TRBV3-1 (or the pseudogene TRBV3-2) and TRBJ2-3; a weak D match, TRBD1 (5 bases). The TCR sequence derives from a woman aged 45-59 years with acute or convalescent COVID-19. The CDR3 DNA is TGTGCCAGCAGTTCAGGGCCAGATACGCAGTATTTT. Residues: CASSSGPDTQYF.